This T cell receptor (beta chain) was observed in a study of blood T cells in healthy people across ages. A second about 6 to 11 cycle PCR used barcoded and J-beta primers. TCRdb called the 5' RACE reads again in MiXCR, with one record for every CDR3 protein. The sample lists about 970,000 distinct CDR3 sequences; about 53% were seen once. This clonotype was recorded a few times. The antigen remains unidentified. Germline loops: CDR1 SQVTM, CDR2 ANQGSEA. The CDR3 totals 13 residues. V gave up 4 bases and J gave up 6 bases, with 15 bases separating them. Overall study results and limits: A strong correlation between TCR beta diversity and naive T cell percentage was seen. PBMC samples, being unsorted, prevented any conclusive comparison of naive and antigen-experienced cells.

The V gene is TRBV29-1, the J gene TRBJ1-1, with a weak D call TRBD1 (5 bases). This sequence was found in a woman aged 60 to 75 in good health. Sequencing used blood. The CDR3 reads CSVGAGTWSEAFF. DNA of the CDR3: TGCAGCGTTGGGGCAGGGACTTGGTCTGAAGCTTTCTTT.